This T cell receptor beta chain is from a study of early T cells in non-severe SARS-CoV-2 infection. This clonotype was counted at least ten times. Tagging with unique molecular identifiers was applied to individual cDNA molecules. TCRdb analysed the 5' RACE reads with MiXCR anew, one entry per CDR3 protein. The data show roughly 60,000 distinct CDR3 sequences, with 5.6% seen just once and roughly 7% held by the top ten. There are 15 residues in the CDR3. Trimming removed 0 bases at V and 3 bases at J, with 12 bases between. Germline V gene lookup returns CDR1 SEHNR and CDR2 FQNEAQ (reference sequence).

This chain uses TRBV7-9 with TRBJ2-7, with D possibly called TRBD1 or TRBD2 (5 bases each). The sample was whole blood. The origin of this receptor is an adult who was a healthcare worker with PCR-confirmed SARS-CoV-2 infection or an uninfected control (not recorded which). The CDR3 reads CASSLAGDRYYEQYF. In DNA, the CDR3 is TGTGCCAGCAGCTTAGCGGGGGACCGGTACTACGAGCAGTACTTC.